The 25 T cell receptor beta chains below all came from one sample that was sequenced in a study of blood T cell repertoires in COVID-19. Here immunoSEQ multiplex PCR was the method, and the copy in TCRdb shows in-frame clones only, minus some. The sample holds about 31,000 clones, around 93% seen once. The specimen was peripheral blood. The origin of the receptors is a human donor in a cohort sampled during active COVID-19.

This clone came up once. The V gene is TRBV6-4, the J gene TRBJ2-2; 7 positions match TRBD1. The CDR3 has 13 amino acids. Germline-derived CDR1 and CDR2 are MRHNA and SNTAGT. The J segment lost 5 bases and the V segment lost 3 bases, leaving 0 bases of the junction unmatched. Here the CDR3 reads CASSEQGTGELFF. CDR3 in DNA: TGTGCCAGCAGTGAACAGGGGACCGGGGAGCTGTTTTTT.

V is TRBV6-5 and J is TRBJ2-7; 11 bases line up with TRBD2. Trimming cost V 8 bases and J 2 bases; bases outside gene matches: 2. In germline, CDR1 is MNHEY, CDR2 SVGAGI. The CDR3 covers 13 residues. CDR3 amino acids: CASHSGGAYEQYV. CDR3 nucleotides: TGTGCCAGCCATAGCGGGGGGGCCTACGAGCAGTACGTC.

This rearrangement joins TRBV18 to TRBJ1-1, with a tentative D call TRBD1 (5 bases). Germline assignment: CDR1 KGHSH and CDR2 LQKENI. The CDR3 sequence is 13 residues long. Trimming took 6 bases from V and 0 from J, leaving 8 bases between them. In DNA, the CDR3 is TGTGCCAGCTCGCCAGGGCTGAACACTGAAGCTTTCTTT. Protein product: CASSPGLNTEAFF.

The chain uses TRBV30 and TRBJ2-3; the D gene is possibly TRBD2 (6 bases). The CDR3 sequence is 15 residues long. V was clipped by 2 bases and J by 6 bases, with 18 bases between them. Germline lookup yields CDR1 GTSNPN and CDR2 SVGIG (reference sequence). CDR3 coding DNA: TGTGCCTGGAGTAAGGGACTCGTGGGAACGGATACGCAGTATTTT. This sequence encodes CAWSKGLVGTDTQYF.

This clone was counted only a few times. The DNA for the CDR3 is TGTGCCAGCAGCGGAGCGGCCTTCAATCAGCCCCAGCATTTT. It codes for CASSGAAFNQPQHF. The chain is built from TRBV6-5 and TRBJ1-5, with unresolved D. V lost 6 bases to trimming and J lost 3 bases, with 12 bases between them. The CDR3 extends over 14 amino acids. Germline V gene data show CDR1 as MNHEY and CDR2 as SVGAGI.

The gene calls are TRBV19 and TRBJ2-7, with D possibly being TRBD1 (5 bases). The ends were cut back, 6 bases at V and 0 bases at J, with 12 bases in the middle. Looked up from germline, CDR1 is LNHDA and CDR2 is SQIVND (reference sequence). The CDR3 is made up of 14 amino acids. The CDR3 spells CASSDSVSSYEQYV. The CDR3 region has the DNA TGTGCCAGTAGCGACAGTGTCAGCTCCTACGAGCAGTACGTC.

This clone has only one observation. The chain has TRBV6-5 and TRBJ1-2, with TRBD1 identical over 10 bases. This CDR3 region has 15 residues. The germline V gene encodes CDR1 MNHEY and CDR2 SVGAGI. The V and J ends lost 6 bases and 4 bases, in that order; junction bases with no gene match: 8. CDR3 region: CASRPSGQGIYGYTF. In nucleotides, the CDR3 is TGTGCCAGCAGACCTTCGGGACAGGGGATCTATGGCTACACCTTC.

V gene TRBV18 combines with J gene TRBJ2-3; tentatively, D is TRBD2 (6 bases). This CDR3 has 18 residues. Germline V gene lookup returns CDR1 KGHSH and CDR2 LQKENI. V lost 3 bases and J lost 2, with 21 bases in between. CDR3 nucleotides: TGTGCCAGCTCACCCTTACCGCCAGCGGGTCCCTCCACAGATACGCAGTATTTT. It encodes CASSPLPPAGPSTDTQYF.

This chain uses TRBV25-1 with TRBJ1-2; D might be TRBD1 (6 bases). V lost 2 bases and J lost 6, with 22 bases in between. This CDR3 contains 17 residues. Germline V gene sequence: CDR1 MGHDK, CDR2 SYGVNS. CDR3 in amino acids: CASSEPRQESPFDGYTF. The CDR3 coding sequence is TGTGCCAGCAGTGAACCCAGACAGGAGAGCCCTTTCGATGGCTACACCTTC.

The genes are TRBV6-4 and TRBJ1-4; D is perhaps TRBD1 (5 bases). Per the germline V gene, CDR1 is MRHNA and CDR2 is SNTAGT. Trimming shortened V by 6 bases and J by 8 bases, and 13 bases separated the two germline ends. The CDR3 runs 13 residues. CDR3 amino acids: CASRGTGTEKLFF. The CDR3 DNA reads as TGTGCCAGCAGGGGGACTGGAACAGAAAAACTGTTTTTT.

The chain employs TRBV2 and TRBJ1-6; D gene unclear. The CDR3 covers 15 residues. V lost 0 bases, J lost 3 bases, and 6 bases lay in between. The germline gives CDR1 SNHLY, CDR2 FYNNEI. The chain's CDR3 is CASSEARDYNSPLHF. For the CDR3, the DNA is TGTGCCAGCAGTGAAGCGCGGGACTATAATTCACCCCTCCACTTT. The full variable domain, rest sourced from reference TRBV2 and TRBJ1-6, is EPEVTQTPSHQVTQMGQEVILRCVPISNHLYFYWYRQILGQKVEFLVSFYNNEISEKSEIFDDQFSVERPDGSNFTLKIRSTKLEDSAMYFCASSEARDYNSPLHFGNGTRLTVT.

The V gene is TRBV5-4, the J gene TRBJ2-3; 8 bases align to TRBD2. Germline CDR1 SGHNT, CDR2 YYREEE (reference sequence). The CDR3 extends over 15 amino acids. V lost 4 bases, J lost 2 bases, and 6 bases stayed unmatched. The CDR3 DNA reads TGTGCCAGCAGCACCGGGGGGGCGGTCACAGATACGCAGTATTTT. It specifies CASSTGGAVTDTQYF.

The V gene is TRBV19, the J gene TRBJ2-1; TRBD1 agrees at 9 bases. CDR1 is LNHDA, CDR2 SQIVND, per germline (reference sequence). This CDR3 contains 16 residues. Losses at the gene ends were 5 bases for V and 5 bases for J; bases not matched to a gene: 10. The CDR3 loop is CASSWGPGQGHNEQFF. Written as DNA, the CDR3 is TGTGCCAGTAGTTGGGGGCCGGGACAGGGACACAATGAGCAGTTCTTC.

The rearrangement joins TRBV7-2 to TRBJ2-5; D not certain. The ends were cut back, 4 bases at V and 5 bases at J, with 5 bases in the middle. Germline assignment: CDR1 SGHTA and CDR2 FQGNSA. This CDR3 has 11 amino acids. This CDR3 reads CASSSFETQYF. The CDR3 DNA is TGTGCCAGCAGCTCCTTCGAGACCCAGTACTTC. Using reference TRBV7-2 and TRBJ2-5 for the parts outside the CDR3, the full variable domain is GAGVSQSPSNKVTEKGKDVELRCDPISGHTALYWYRQSLGQGLEFLIYFQGNSAPDKSGLPSDRFSAERTGGSVSTLTIQRTQQEDSAVYLCASSSFETQYFGPGTRLLVL.

This chain joins TRBV9 and TRBJ1-1; D possibly corresponds to TRBD1 (5 bases). Germline V CDR1 and CDR2: SGDLS, YYNGEE. Between the trimmed V and J ends, which lost 0 bases and 5 bases, there was a span of 11 bases. The CDR3 totals 14 residues. CDR3 in amino acids: CASSVAIGGTEAFF. In DNA, the CDR3 is TGTGCCAGCAGCGTAGCTATTGGGGGGACTGAAGCTTTCTTT.

The chain has TRBV28 and TRBJ1-2, with TRBD1 as a possible D gene (5 bases). This CDR3 comprises 14 residues. Germline values: CDR1 MDHEN, CDR2 SYDVKM. The ends were cut back, 8 bases at V and 1 base at J, with 14 bases in the middle. The CDR3 reads CASRRGGINYGYTF. In DNA form, the CDR3 reads TGTGCCAGCCGCCGGGGGGGTATTAACTATGGCTACACCTTC.

The chain has TRBV10-2 and TRBJ2-5; 7 nucleotides align to TRBD1. This CDR3 comprises 13 residues. The germline V gene has CDR1 WSHSY and CDR2 SAAADI. After removal of 4 bases from V and 4 bases from J, the junction contained 3 bases not matched to a gene. The CDR3, as DNA: TGCGCCAGCAGTGGGACAGGCCGAGAGACCCAGTACTTC. Its translation: CASSGTGRETQYF.

The genes are TRBV4-3 and TRBJ2-4; D possibly corresponds to TRBD2 (5 bases). V lost 0 bases to trimming and J lost 4 bases, with 7 bases between them. CDR1 is LGHNA and CDR2 is YSLEER in the germline V gene. The CDR3 consists of 14 residues. The CDR3 here is CASSQDEGKNIQYF. The CDR3 DNA follows: TGCGCCAGCAGCCAAGATGAGGGAAAAAACATTCAGTACTTC.

The chain carries TRBV7-2 and TRBJ1-2, with D possibly TRBD1 on 5 matching bases. The length of the CDR3 is 14 residues. V lost 0 bases and J 2 bases, leaving 7 bases between the germline ends. Germline loops: CDR1 SGHTA, CDR2 FQGNSA. CDR3 amino acids: CASSLAQGNYGYTF. The CDR3 bases are TGTGCCAGCAGCTTAGCCCAGGGCAACTATGGCTACACCTTC.

This clone was found a few times. V is TRBV6-6 and J is TRBJ2-5; a weak D match, TRBD2 (6 bases). Trimming left V 2 bases short and J 5 bases short, with 6 bases between. CDR3 size: 12 residues. Germline V gives CDR1 MNHNY, CDR2 SVGAGI (reference sequence). The CDR3 region has the DNA TGTGCCAGCAGTTACCTAGCGGAGACCCAGTACTTC. Amino acids: CASSYLAETQYF.

The V call is TRBV5-1, the J call TRBJ1-1, with a weak D call TRBD1 (5 bases). V lost 0 bases and J 6 bases, leaving 15 bases between the germline ends. This CDR3 is built from 15 residues. Germline V lookup: CDR1 SGHRS, CDR2 YFSETQ. CDR3 in DNA: TGCGCCAGCAGCTTGGCGGAGGGGCGGGTAGCTGAAGCTTTCTTT. Residues: CASSLAEGRVAEAFF.

The chain employs TRBV7-2 and TRBJ2-2, with D possibly TRBD2 on 5 matching bases. The germline gives CDR1 SGHTA, CDR2 FQGNSA. The CDR3 totals 14 residues. Trimming removed 4 bases at V and 7 bases at J, with 13 bases between. CDR3 DNA: TGTGCCAGCAGCTCTATCGGAGGCGGCGGGGAGCTGTTTTTT. Translation gives CASSSIGGGGELFF.

The chain has TRBV6-5 and TRBJ2-1, with 10 bases aligning to TRBD2. CDR3 length equals 15 residues. Germline V gene sequence: CDR1 MNHEY, CDR2 SVGAGI. The V segment lost 5 bases and the J segment 5 bases; nucleotides outside the gene matches: 6. CDR3 sequence: CASSPGLAANNEQFF. CDR3 DNA sequence: TGTGCCAGCAGTCCCGGACTAGCGGCTAACAATGAGCAGTTCTTC.

The chain links TRBV18 to TRBJ2-4; the D is unclear. The CDR3 has 15 amino acids. V was pared by 0 bases and J by 0 bases, with 6 bases between. Germline V lookup: CDR1 KGHSH, CDR2 LQKENI. The CDR3 coding sequence is TGTGCCAGCTCACCACCCGCAGTAGCCAAAAACATTCAGTACTTC. Its protein is CASSPPAVAKNIQYF.

This clone was observed a few times. CDR3 region: CASSYSYSLYQPQHF. CDR3 sequence (DNA): TGTGCCAGCAGTTACTCGTACAGTTTGTATCAGCCCCAGCATTTT. The rearrangement joins TRBV6-5 to TRBJ1-5, with D unresolved. The CDR3 spans 15 residues. The V end was cut by 0 bases, the J end by 5 bases, with 11 bases between. Germline lookup yields CDR1 MNHEY and CDR2 SVGAGI.